The clone carrying this TCR beta chain was counted between two and nine times. What it binds is unknown. In germline, CDR1 is ENHRY, CDR2 SYGVKD. V gave up 3 bases and J gave up 3 bases, with 14 bases separating them. This CDR3 region has 15 residues. Researchers took RNA transcripts and amplified the TCR beta CDR3 regions from them. An initial round of RT-PCR targeting the TCR CDR3 relied on the HTBI primer set. Each CDR3 protein is one row after TCRdb ran MiXCR on the multiplex PCR reads. The data contain about 740,000 distinct CDR3 sequences, around 15% of them seen just once; the ten biggest clones take up approximately 10%. This sample is part of a study of T cells in Graves' hyperthyroidism and ophthalmopathy. General observations from the study: The authors' 13 V-J model separated ophthalmopathy from stable hyperthyroidism.

The clonotype was recovered from a woman under 30 with Graves' hyperthyroidism. The rearrangement uses TRBV10-3 and TRBJ1-1, with a tentative D call TRBD1 (6 bases). Sequences were obtained from blood. In DNA, the CDR3 is TGTGCCATCAGTGACGGGAGGAGGGGGGACACTGAAGCTTTCTTT. This sequence encodes CAISDGRRGDTEAFF.